What follows are 19 T cell receptor beta chains derived from one specimen sequenced in a study of T cell responses to AZD1222 COVID-19 vaccine (dated by TCRdb to 2020 to 2022). Library preparation was by the immunoSEQ multiplex PCR assay. As stored in TCRdb, this immuneACCESS dataset retains in-frame rearrangements with V and J assigned. A fraction of the clones does not appear; measured against another copy, unresolved V genes explain less than half of the discrepancy, and the remainder lacks a known reason. Across this sample there are approximately 180,000 clones, with roughly 87% seen only once. Less than 3% of the sample comes from the top ten. The sample's time point label, in plain terms: baseline before first vaccination. Here the sequenced sample was peripheral blood, taken on day 0 of AZD1222 vaccination. These receptor sequences come from an adult in good health.

The V and J genes are TRBV2 and TRBJ2-2; possible D gene TRBD1, 5 bases. Trimming took off 3 bases at V and 3 bases at J, with 11 bases between the two ends. Germline lookup yields CDR1 SNHLY and CDR2 FYNNEI. CDR3 size: 15 residues. The CDR3 DNA sequence: TGTGCCAGCAGTGACCGGCAGGGTCACACCGGGGAGCTGTTTTTT. It translates to CASSDRQGHTGELFF.

The chain has TRBV9 and TRBJ2-1; D assignment may be TRBD1 or TRBD2 (5 bases each). The V end lost 0 bases, the J end lost 6 bases, and 13 bases lay between the germline ends. CDR3 size: 15 residues. Germline values: CDR1 SGDLS, CDR2 YYNGEE. CDR3 loop: CASSVVGQGPNEQFF. DNA for the CDR3: TGTGCCAGCAGCGTAGTCGGCCAGGGACCCAATGAGCAGTTCTTC. The whole variable domain, filled in from reference TRBV9 and TRBJ2-1, reads DSGVTQTPKHLITATGQRVTLRCSPRSGDLSVYWYQQSLDQGLQFLIQYYNGEERAKGNILERFSAQQFPDLHSELNLSSLELGDSALYFCASSVVGQGPNEQFFGPGTRLTVL.

V usage is TRBV5-1 and J usage is TRBJ2-7; D not certain. V gave up 4 bases and J gave up 0 bases, with 5 bases separating them. The CDR3 extends over 12 amino acids. Per the germline V gene, CDR1 is SGHRS and CDR2 is YFSETQ. The CDR3 here is CASSQSSYEQYF. The CDR3 DNA follows: TGCGCCAGCAGCCAATCCTCCTACGAGCAGTACTTC.

The V and J genes are TRBV2 and TRBJ2-7, with D perhaps TRBD2 (5 bases). Trimming left V 7 bases short and J 3 bases short, with 16 bases between. CDR1 and CDR2 from the germline V gene are SNHLY and FYNNEI. The length of the CDR3 is 14 residues. CDR3 sequence: CASTRAGGGYEQYF. The CDR3 DNA reads as TGTGCCAGCACTAGAGCCGGCGGAGGCTACGAGCAGTACTTC.

The rearrangement links TRBV3-1 (or the pseudogene TRBV3-2) to TRBJ1-1; D is unresolved. The CDR3 runs 13 residues. Trimming took off 2 bases at V and 2 bases at J, with 6 bases between the two ends. CDR1 LGHDT and CDR2 YNNKEL come from the germline V gene (reference sequence). CDR3 region: CASSQYSNTEAFF. The CDR3 region has the DNA TGTGCCAGCAGCCAATACTCCAACACTGAAGCTTTCTTT.

V gene TRBV7-3 combines with J gene TRBJ2-2; possibly TRBD1 or TRBD2 for D (5 bases each). CDR1 is SGHTA and CDR2 is FQGTGA in the germline V gene. V was clipped by 2 bases and J by 0 bases, with 16 bases between them. This CDR3 is built from 18 residues. CDR3 coding DNA: TGTGCCAGCAGCTTAGTGGGCCCGGGACGATCGAACACCGGGGAGCTGTTTTTT. Protein product: CASSLVGPGRSNTGELFF.

The chain recombines TRBV6-6 with TRBJ1-5; tentative D call: TRBD1 (5 bases). V lost 7 bases, J lost 5 bases, and 18 bases lay in between. CDR1 is MNHNY and CDR2 is SVGAGI in the germline V gene (reference sequence). This CDR3 is built from 15 residues. CDR3 nucleotides: TGTGCCAGCAAAAACAGCCCCCGAGGGGATCAGCCCCAGCATTTT. This encodes CASKNSPRGDQPQHF.

The J gene is TRBJ1-6, the V gene TRBV13; D is uncertain. The CDR3 consists of 13 residues. V was clipped by 2 bases and J by 7 bases, with 6 bases between them. CDR1 is PRHDT and CDR2 is FYEKMQ in the germline V gene (reference sequence). The CDR3 nucleotides read TGTGCCAGCAGCTTAAATCCGAATTCACCCCTCCACTTT. Its protein is CASSLNPNSPLHF.

The rearrangement uses TRBV25-1 and TRBJ1-2; D perhaps matches TRBD1 (6 bases). The CDR3 is 13 amino acids. The V end lost 7 bases, the J end lost 6 bases, and 15 bases lay between the germline ends. Germline V gene lookup returns CDR1 MGHDK and CDR2 SYGVNS. The chain's CDR3 is CASTRTDRNGYTF. The CDR3 nucleotides are TGTGCCAGCACTCGGACAGATAGGAATGGCTACACCTTC.

V gene TRBV9 combines with J gene TRBJ2-3; D is perhaps TRBD1 (6 bases). The V and J ends lost 4 bases and 2 bases respectively, with 14 bases between them. CDR3 length: 15 amino acids. Per germline, CDR1 SGDLS and CDR2 YYNGEE. The CDR3 region has the DNA TGTGCCAGCAGCTCCACAGGGTTTGACACAGATACGCAGTATTTT. Amino acid sequence: CASSSTGFDTDTQYF.

There are a few counts of this clone. The V and J genes are TRBV28 and TRBJ1-4; the match to TRBD1 covers 8 bases. This CDR3 has 12 residues. The junction had 7 bases not matched to a gene; V was cut back by 11 bases and J by 8 bases. Germline-derived CDR1 and CDR2 are MDHEN and SYDVKM. CDR3 sequence: CADRGRKEKLFF. CDR3 DNA: TGTGCCGACAGGGGAAGAAAGGAAAAACTGTTTTTT.

The CDR3 is CAWSVQGNQPQHF. Here the CDR3 DNA reads TGTGCCTGGAGTGTACAGGGCAATCAGCCCCAGCATTTT. This chain joins TRBV30 and TRBJ1-5; possible D gene TRBD1, 5 bases. Germline values: CDR1 GTSNPN, CDR2 SVGIG (reference sequence). This CDR3 spans 13 amino acids. Trimming stripped 0 bases from V and 2 bases from J, with 5 bases between. The full variable domain, rest sourced from reference TRBV30 and TRBJ1-5, is SQTIHQWPATLVQPVGSPLSLECTVEGTSNPNLYWYRQAAGRGLQLLFYSVGIGQISSEVPQNLSASRPQDRQFILSSKKLLLSDSGFYLCAWSVQGNQPQHFGDGTRLSIL.

The rearrangement uses TRBV18 and TRBJ1-1; D call uncertain. V shed 1 base and J shed 0 bases, with 18 bases lying between them. Germline lookup yields CDR1 KGHSH and CDR2 LQKENI. The CDR3 sequence is 18 residues long. The CDR3 spells CASSPLDADALMNTEAFF. CDR3 DNA: TGTGCCAGCTCACCACTGGACGCCGACGCGTTAATGAACACTGAAGCTTTCTTT. Full variable domain (remainder filled in from reference TRBV18 and TRBJ1-1): NAGVMQNPRHLVRRRGQEARLRCSPMKGHSHVYWYRQLPEEGLKFMVYLQKENIIDESGMPKERFSAEFPKEGPSILRIQQVVRGDSAAYFCASSPLDADALMNTEAFFGQGTRLTVV.

The chain couples TRBV6-5 to TRBJ1-6; the match to TRBD1 covers 9 bases. This CDR3 comprises 14 residues. The ends lost 6 bases at V and 10 bases at J; junction bases unmatched: 7. Germline V gene sequence: CDR1 MNHEY, CDR2 SVGAGI. This CDR3 is CASSRDRGKSPLHF. CDR3 DNA sequence: TGTGCCAGCAGCCGCGACAGGGGGAAATCACCCCTCCACTTT.

The chain joins TRBV5-4 to TRBJ1-2, with 7 positions matching TRBD1. Per the germline V gene, CDR1 is SGHNT and CDR2 is YYREEE (reference sequence). The CDR3 is 15 residues long. V lost 2 bases, J lost 0 bases, and 4 bases stayed unmatched. In nucleotides, the CDR3 is TGTGCCAGCAGCTTAGGGGACAGAGCTAACTATGGCTACACCTTC. Translation gives CASSLGDRANYGYTF.

The V gene is TRBV10-3, the J gene TRBJ1-1; TRBD1 aligns across 7 bases. CDR1 is ENHRY and CDR2 is SYGVKD in the germline V gene. The trim removed 4 bases at V and 5 bases at J, leaving 7 bases unmatched. CDR3 length: 14 residues. CDR3 nucleotides: TGTGCCATCAGTGGTCAGGGGGGTGGGACTGAAGCTTTCTTT. Protein product: CAISGQGGGTEAFF.

This chain connects TRBV5-4 to TRBJ2-1; 7 bases match TRBD1. J was trimmed by 10 bases and V by 4 bases; bases with no gene match: 14. Germline CDR1 SGHNT, CDR2 YYREEE (reference sequence). The CDR3 length is 15 residues. This chain's CDR3 is CASSPGTAVPLEQFF. DNA for the CDR3: TGTGCCAGCAGCCCCGGGACAGCCGTCCCCTTGGAGCAGTTCTTC.

CDR3 sequence reads: CASSEATGTVNEKLFF. DNA of the CDR3: TGTGCCAGCAGTGAAGCGACCGGGACCGTTAATGAAAAACTGTTTTTT. V is TRBV2 and J is TRBJ1-4; possibly TRBD1 for D (5 bases). This CDR3 region has 16 residues. Germline-derived CDR1 and CDR2 are SNHLY and FYNNEI. V lost 0 bases and J 4 bases, leaving 12 bases between the germline ends.

This chain connects TRBV19 to TRBJ1-1, with TRBD1 matching over 10 bases. V dropped 5 bases and J dropped 4; count of bases not matched to a gene: 10. There are 16 residues in the CDR3. Germline CDR1 and CDR2: LNHDA and SQIVND (reference sequence). Here the CDR3 reads CASSPRKWTGGTEAFF. CDR3 DNA: TGTGCCAGTAGTCCTCGTAAGTGGACAGGGGGCACTGAAGCTTTCTTT.